The subject of this entry is one T cell receptor (beta chain). Its target antigen remains unknown. Base qualities were left out, and no much larger clone turns up one base away. The data derive from a study of T cell clonotyping in hematopoietic cell transplantation (dated by TCRdb to the early 2020s). Background on the whole study: A total of 135 blood samples were collected in the study from around 40 consecutive transplant recipients and their related donors. Patients were recruited between September 2015 and early 2017 and followed until late 2020 or death.

In the paper's terms, the time point label means: 100 days after allo-HCT. Recipient blood was collected about 28 days before transplant and at days 30, 100 and 180 after transplant. Nuclei Lysis Solution was used to extract genomic DNA from fresh or cryopreserved unfractionated peripheral blood mononuclear cells. TCR beta CDR3 regions were amplified from genomic DNA with the immunoSEQ assay, a bias-controlled multiplex PCR using V- and J-specific primers. In a second PCR step, the CDR3 amplicons were tagged with a proprietary barcode plus Illumina adapter sequences. An Illumina MiSeq instrument was used to sequence the CDR3 libraries. As for the authors' bioinformatics: Export and quality control were done with immunoSEQ Analyzer 3.0, while downstream analyses used R Bioconductor and Immunarch. Only productive rearrangements in the normalized downsampled data set went into calculating the repertoire metrics. In the normalized cohort, clonotypes with more than 5 templates were defined as pathologically expanded. The Inverse Simpson Index was used to measure repertoire diversity. The non-normalized data set was used for CMV-specificity analyses so that all clonotypes could be captured. TCRdb's version of the immuneACCESS table is confined to in-frame rearrangements and falls short of the full clone set. An unresolved V gene accounts for under half of the shortfall where checked; the remainder is of unknown origin. V and J calls and clone size are given by that table; D and trimming were obtained from the DNA. The table for this sample lists 29,000 or so clones; around nine tenths of them were counted only once. Approximately 11% of the sample lies in the top ten.

Results the study describes overall, beyond this receptor: Donor and pretransplant recipient Inverse Simpson Index values predicted broader posttransplant TCR repertoire diversity. Recipient TCR diversity fell after transplant, with pathologically expanded clonotypes rising progressively from day 30 to day 180. Recipient repertoires showed only a small fraction of overlap with donor repertoires, and over 97% appeared de novo at the given depth. Sample size was limited, and cells were not sorted, so CD4 and CD8 repertoire contributions could not be separated.

The CDR3 spans 13 residues, from the cysteine through the phenylalanine. The retained sequence is limited to the CDR3, 39 bases, with the frame set at the first base. Trimmed from V: 2 bases; trimmed from J: 4 bases; junction bases lacking a gene match: 1. According to the germline V gene, CDR1 reads LGHNA and CDR2 reads YNFKEQ. The receptor was derived from a female patient in her forties or fifties who had an allogeneic stem cell transplant from a related donor, so the T cells may come from the graft donor. Some clones in this sample may be carry-over from other donors' samples. The source material was PBMCs, sampled 100 days after allogeneic stem cell transplant. The receptor chain draws on TRBV4-2 and TRBJ2-7; 8 junctional bases match TRBD2. The CDR3 in this case is CASSQSSGYEQYF. The sequenced DNA is TGTGCCAGCAGCCAATCTAGCGGGTACGAGCAGTACTTC.